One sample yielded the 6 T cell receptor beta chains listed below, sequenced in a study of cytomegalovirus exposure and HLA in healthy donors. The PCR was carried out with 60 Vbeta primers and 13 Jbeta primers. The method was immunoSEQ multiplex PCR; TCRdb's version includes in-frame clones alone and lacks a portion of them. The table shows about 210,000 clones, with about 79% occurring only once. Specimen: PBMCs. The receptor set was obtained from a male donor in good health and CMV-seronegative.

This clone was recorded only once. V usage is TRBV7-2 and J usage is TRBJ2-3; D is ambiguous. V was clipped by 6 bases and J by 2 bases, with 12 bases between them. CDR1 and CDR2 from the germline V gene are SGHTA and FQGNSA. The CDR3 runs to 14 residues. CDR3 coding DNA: TGTGCCAGCAGAATCTACGGGTCCACAGATACGCAGTATTTT. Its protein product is CASRIYGSTDTQYF.

The CDR3 DNA is TGTGCCAGCAGCCCCCCGAGCACAGATACGCAGTATTTT. It specifies CASSPPSTDTQYF. The genes are TRBV7-9 and TRBJ2-3; D unresolved. Germline assignment: CDR1 SEHNR and CDR2 FQNEAQ (reference sequence). CDR3 length: 13 amino acids. V lost 5 bases and J 0 bases, leaving 6 bases between the germline ends.

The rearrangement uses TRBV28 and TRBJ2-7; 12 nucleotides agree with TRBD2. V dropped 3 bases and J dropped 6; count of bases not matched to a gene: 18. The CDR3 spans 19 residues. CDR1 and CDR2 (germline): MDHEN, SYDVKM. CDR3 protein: CASSFPPSGRAGQDFEQYF. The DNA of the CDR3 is TGTGCCAGCAGTTTTCCACCTAGCGGGAGGGCGGGGCAGGATTTCGAGCAGTACTTC.

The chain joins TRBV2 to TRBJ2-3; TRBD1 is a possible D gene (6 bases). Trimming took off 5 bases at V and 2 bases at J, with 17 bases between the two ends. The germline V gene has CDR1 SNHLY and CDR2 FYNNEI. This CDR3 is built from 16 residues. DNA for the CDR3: TGTGCCAGCAGTCGGGGACAAGGGTCCTTCACAGATACGCAGTATTTT. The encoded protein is CASSRGQGSFTDTQYF.

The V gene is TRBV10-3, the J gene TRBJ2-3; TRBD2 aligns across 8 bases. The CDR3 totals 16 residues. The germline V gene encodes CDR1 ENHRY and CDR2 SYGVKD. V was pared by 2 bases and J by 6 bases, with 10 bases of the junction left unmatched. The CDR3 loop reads CAISETPPGGDDTQYF. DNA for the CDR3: TGTGCCATCAGTGAGACCCCCCCCGGGGGGGACGATACGCAGTATTTT.

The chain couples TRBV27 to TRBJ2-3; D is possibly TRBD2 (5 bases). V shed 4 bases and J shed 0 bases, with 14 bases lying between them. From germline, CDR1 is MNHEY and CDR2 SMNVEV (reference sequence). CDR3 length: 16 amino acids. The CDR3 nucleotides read TGTGCCAGCAGTTCCGGAGCGGTCCCTAGCACAGATACGCAGTATTTT. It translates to CASSSGAVPSTDTQYF.